What follows is one T cell receptor (beta chain) and its context. Its antigen is currently unknown. The sample has other DNA sequences that encode this CDR3 too. The data originate from a study of shared clonotypes between healthy human individuals. Naive CD8 cells, CD45RO-negative and positively selected for CCR7, excluded terminally differentiated effector memory CD45RA+ cells. This table comes from immunoSEQ multiplex PCR, and its TCRdb copy is limited to in-frame clones, with some not included. The profile shows roughly 2.1 million clones, just over 90% of them singletons. General observations from the study: The study found roughly 5.3% of naive CD4 clonotypes shared across a few donors.

Germline V gene lookup returns CDR1 SGDLS and CDR2 YYNGEE. The V segment lost 0 bases and the J segment 2 bases; nucleotides outside the gene matches: 4. The CDR3 has 15 residues. Sequenced material: naive CD8+ T cells from PBMCs. The gene calls are TRBV9 and TRBJ2-7; TRBD2 agrees at 8 bases. The receptor's source is a young man in good health. Some clones in this sample may be carry-over from other donors' samples. The CDR3 DNA follows: TGTGCCAGCAGCGTAGGAAGCGGGAGTACCTACGAGCAGTACTTC. This gives the protein CASSVGSGSTYEQYF.